Presented here are 6 T cell receptor beta chains from one specimen sequenced in a study of T-cell reconstitution after alpha-beta-depleted transplantation in children. TCRbeta library preparation incorporated unique molecular identifiers. A single record per CDR3 protein comes from TCRdb applying MiXCR to the PCR reads. The sample holds over 200,000 distinct CDR3 sequences, about a tenth seen once. Here the sequenced sample was PBMCs, taken before TCRalphabeta/CD19-depleted stem cell transplant. Source of these receptors: a child under two years old with acute myeloid leukemia, due to receive a stem cell transplant.

This clonotype has ten or more counts. The CDR3 sequence: CASSLRLDLTDTQYF. CDR3 bases: TGCGCCAGCAGCCTAAGACTAGACCTCACAGATACGCAGTATTTT. V usage is TRBV5-1 and J usage is TRBJ2-3, with a possible D match to TRBD2 (6 bases). Germline-derived CDR1 and CDR2 are SGHRS and YFSETQ. V was cut by 4 bases and J by 2 bases, with 14 bases left in between. The CDR3 has 15 amino acids.

In its sample, this clonotype was seen many times. The chain carries TRBV9 and TRBJ2-3; D might be TRBD2 (5 bases). The CDR3 is made up of 15 amino acids. V lost 4 bases and J lost 2, with 14 bases in between. Germline loops: CDR1 SGDLS, CDR2 YYNGEE. CDR3 bases: TGTGCCAGCAGCTGGTCGAGCGGCGACACAGATACGCAGTATTTT. As protein: CASSWSSGDTDTQYF.

There are a few counts of this clonotype. The chain uses TRBV2 and TRBJ2-5; D not certain. The V gene's germline CDR1 is SNHLY and CDR2 FYNNEI. Trimming cost V 9 bases and J 5 bases, with 10 bases left between them. The CDR3 consists of 11 residues. The CDR3 reads CASTIRETQYF. The CDR3 nucleotides read TGTGCCAGTACCATCCGGGAGACCCAGTACTTC.

This clonotype was recorded only once. The rearrangement links TRBV30 to TRBJ2-2; 9 bases are a match to TRBD1. V trimming: 8 bases; J trimming: 1 base; junction bases outside the gene matches: 8. Germline CDR1 and CDR2: GTSNPN and SVGIG (reference sequence). This CDR3 is built from 15 residues. The CDR3 bases are TGTGCCGCTTTGACAGGGGGTTGGAACACCGGGGAGCTGTTTTTT. Translated, it gives CAALTGGWNTGELFF.

This clonotype appeared many times. The junction shows a germline mismatch at one end, possibly a read error. This chain links TRBV7-3 with TRBJ2-1; 7 nucleotides agree with TRBD2. The CDR3 consists of 15 residues. Germline V CDR1 and CDR2: SGHTA, FQGTGA. The CDR3 DNA follows: TGTGCCAGCACCTTAGCGGGTAGCTCCTACAATGAGCAGTTCTTC. It yields the protein CASTLAGSSYNEQFF.

This clonotype has a count of ten or more. The rearrangement joins TRBV27 to TRBJ2-5, with D perhaps TRBD2 (6 bases). CDR3 size: 12 residues. Deletions cut 8 bases from V and 4 bases from J, with 11 bases between. Germline CDR1 MNHEY, CDR2 SMNVEV (reference sequence). CDR3 amino acids: CASGRPGETQYF. Here the CDR3 DNA reads TGTGCCAGCGGGAGGCCCGGAGAGACCCAGTACTTC.